The 29 T cell receptor beta chains below all came from one sample that was sequenced in a study of regulatory T cells in long-lasting Graves disease. Documented time point: newly diagnosed GD, antithyroid drugs for less than 3 months. PBMC-derived RNA was used for the TCR library. Arm-PCR with iRepertoire HTBI primers amplified the CDR3 regions for these TCR beta libraries. TCRdb ran MiXCR on the multiplex PCR reads and lists one entry per CDR3 protein. The data show just over 600,000 distinct CDR3 sequences, around 17% seen once. The same sample was also used in a study of T cells in Graves' hyperthyroidism and ophthalmopathy.

Here the sequenced sample was peripheral blood mononuclear cells (PBMCs), taken at new diagnosis, from a patient treated with antithyroid drugs. The source of these receptors is a woman in her 30s with Graves disease.

Remarks on this clonotype: A much larger clone is a single base away; this may be a read error. The chain employs TRBV28 and TRBJ2-7; D possibly corresponds to TRBD1 (6 bases). The V gene's germline CDR1 is MDHEN and CDR2 SYDVKM. The CDR3 runs to 14 residues. CDR3 nucleotides: TGTGCCAACAGTCAAAACAGGGTCTCCTACGAGCAGTACTTC. Translating gives CANSQNRVSYEQYF. The complete variable domain, with remaining parts taken from reference TRBV28 and TRBJ2-7, reads DVKVTQSSRYLVKRTGEKVFLECVQDMDHENMFWYRQDPGLGLRLIYFSYDVKMKEKGDIPEGYSVSREKKERFSLILESASTNQTSMYLCANSQNRVSYEQYFGPGTRLTVT.

This clonotype was observed many times. V is TRBV12-3 or TRBV12-4 and J is TRBJ2-2, with 8 positions matching TRBD1. The CDR3 has 13 residues. The V segment lost 8 bases and the J segment 5 bases; nucleotides outside the gene matches: 4. The chain's CDR3 is CASSTGATGELFF. As DNA, the CDR3 is TGTGCCAGCTCGACAGGGGCAACCGGGGAGCTGTTTTTT.

This clonotype was recorded many times. The chain links TRBV12-3 or TRBV12-4 to TRBJ1-1; 8 positions agree with TRBD1. The length of the CDR3 is 15 residues. With 6 bases clipped from V and 2 bases from J, the junction kept 8 bases outside the gene matches. The CDR3 loop is CASRFADRDNTEAFF. The CDR3 DNA follows: TGTGCCAGCAGGTTCGCGGACAGGGATAACACTGAAGCTTTCTTT.

The chain joins TRBV19 to TRBJ2-5; TRBD1 matches at 9 bases. Trimming removed 5 bases from V and 4 bases from J; junction bases left unmatched: 8. The CDR3 runs to 15 residues. CDR1 LNHDA and CDR2 SQIVND come from the germline V gene (reference sequence). CDR3 residues: CASSPGQGQGETQYF. CDR3 bases: TGTGCCAGTAGTCCTGGACAGGGGCAGGGAGAGACCCAGTACTTC.

The chain couples TRBV2 to TRBJ2-7; the D is unclear. V was shortened by 7 bases and J by 3 bases, with 16 bases between the two germline ends. The CDR3 has 14 amino acids. Germline-derived CDR1 and CDR2 are SNHLY and FYNNEI. CDR3 region: CASTVYGDFYEQYF. The CDR3 nucleotides read TGTGCCAGCACCGTTTACGGAGACTTCTACGAGCAGTACTTC.

This clonotype was recorded many times. V and J are TRBV29-1 and TRBJ2-3; 8 nucleotides align to TRBD1. CDR3 size: 13 residues. Unmatched junction bases numbered 7, after V lost 7 bases and J lost 4 bases. In germline, CDR1 is SQVTM, CDR2 ANQGSEA. The CDR3 nucleotides read TGCAGCGCCGAACAGGGGGAGCCAGATACGCAGTATTTT. It specifies CSAEQGEPDTQYF.

The chain uses TRBV6-1 and TRBJ2-1, with D unresolved. This CDR3 is built from 12 residues. The germline V and J ends were trimmed by 7 bases and 0 bases, with 4 bases remaining between them. CDR1 is MNHNS and CDR2 is SASEGT in the germline V gene. CDR3 coding DNA: TGTGCCAGCACCAGCTCCTACAATGAGCAGTTCTTC. Its protein product is CASTSSYNEQFF.

This chain joins TRBV28 and TRBJ2-2, with TRBD1 matching over 11 bases. Per the germline V gene, CDR1 is MDHEN and CDR2 is SYDVKM. The V gene end was trimmed by 4 bases and the J gene end by 13 bases; junction bases not matched to a gene: 8. The length of the CDR3 is 14 residues. The CDR3 protein is CASSSGTGGRWLFF. The CDR3 DNA reads TGTGCCAGCAGTTCCGGGACAGGGGGTCGATGGCTGTTTTTT.

This clonotype showed up many times. The V and J genes are TRBV24-1 and TRBJ1-4; D ambiguous. V gave up 10 bases and J gave up 5 bases, with 16 bases separating them. The CDR3 runs to 14 residues. CDR1 is KGHDR and CDR2 is SFDVKD in the germline V gene. The CDR3 bases are TGTGCCACATCGGACGCTTCAGGCAATGAAAAACTGTTTTTT. Protein: CATSDASGNEKLFF.

The CDR3 is CASSLAGQYIDTEAFF. The CDR3 DNA follows: TGTGCCAGCAGCTTAGCGGGACAGTATATCGACACTGAAGCTTTCTTT. J is TRBJ1-1 and V is TRBV11-2; TRBD1 matches 7 bases. CDR1 and CDR2 from the germline V gene are SGHAT and FQNNGV. The CDR3 extends over 16 amino acids. V lost 1 base to trimming and J lost 3 bases; unmatched junction nucleotides: 8.

The CDR3 sequence is CASSLTAGGYYNEQFF. The DNA of the CDR3 is TGTGCCAGCAGCTTAACGGCGGGAGGGTATTACAATGAGCAGTTCTTC. V and J are TRBV7-2 and TRBJ2-1; TRBD2 agrees at 9 bases. Germline CDR1 SGHTA, CDR2 FQGNSA. The CDR3 spans 16 residues. Trimming at V came to 2 bases and at J to 4 bases, leaving 6 bases not matched to a gene.

This clonotype was detected a few times. The V and J genes are TRBV7-9 and TRBJ2-5; 9 bases fit TRBD1. From germline, CDR1 is SEHNR and CDR2 FQNEAQ (reference sequence). The CDR3 totals 15 residues. The ends lost 1 base at V and 5 bases at J; junction bases unmatched: 5. CDR3 DNA sequence: TGTGCCAGCAGCTTAGGGGACAGGGATATGGAGACCCAGTACTTC. Protein product: CASSLGDRDMETQYF.

This chain joins TRBV19 and TRBJ2-3, with 10 bases aligning to TRBD2. This CDR3 contains 19 residues. V lost 1 base, J lost 3 bases, and 13 bases stayed unmatched. The germline CDR1 and CDR2 sequences are LNHDA and SQIVND (reference sequence). The CDR3, as DNA: TGTGCCAGTAGTATAGCTAACCGGGTAGCGGGAGGTTTGACAGATACGCAGTATTTT. This sequence encodes CASSIANRVAGGLTDTQYF.

This clonotype was picked up many times. CDR3 nucleotides: TGTGCCAGCAGCTTATACGGAGGGGGGATTAGCGGGCCTAGCACAGATACGCAGTATTTT. It codes for CASSLYGGGISGPSTDTQYF. The V and J genes are TRBV7-3 and TRBJ2-3; TRBD2 might be the D (7 bases). Germline CDR1 reads SGHTA; CDR2 reads FQGTGA. The CDR3 has 20 amino acids. V lost 2 bases and J 0 bases, leaving 24 bases between the germline ends.

V gene TRBV30 combines with J gene TRBJ1-2; 7 bases are shared with TRBD1. The V gene's germline CDR1 is GTSNPN and CDR2 SVGIG (reference sequence). After removal of 8 bases from V and 6 bases from J, the junction contained 12 bases not matched to a gene. The CDR3 contains 13 residues. CDR3 nucleotides: TGTGCCGGAACAAGACAGGGTTCAGATGGCTACACCTTC. This encodes CAGTRQGSDGYTF.

Comment on this clonotype: One end of the junction is discordant with germline, which a read error may explain. This sequence joins TRBV7-7 and TRBJ2-1; TRBD2 might be the D (6 bases). Matching the DNA end better, TRBJ2-5 makes the J call doubtful. The CDR3 extends over 14 amino acids. Per the germline V gene, CDR1 is SSHAT and CDR2 is FNYEAQ (reference sequence). CDR3 protein: CASSALGEAETQYF. The CDR3 DNA sequence: TGTGCTAGCAGCGCCTTGGGGGAGGCAGAGACCCAGTACTTC.

This clonotype was counted many times. The gene calls are TRBV7-9 and TRBJ1-1; D remains ambiguous. The CDR3 totals 13 residues. V lost 5 bases and J 1 base, leaving 8 bases between the germline ends. The germline gives CDR1 SEHNR, CDR2 FQNEAQ (reference sequence). CDR3: CASSKAQNTEAFF. CDR3 bases: TGTGCCAGCAGCAAGGCTCAGAACACTGAAGCTTTCTTT.

This clonotype turned up a few times. This chain links TRBV24-1 with TRBJ2-3; TRBD2 aligns across 9 bases. The CDR3 contains 17 residues. Germline V gene data show CDR1 as KGHDR and CDR2 as SFDVKD. Trimming took 6 bases from V and 0 from J; bases not matched to a gene: 9. CDR3 protein: CATSTSGPSTSTDTQYF. Here the CDR3 DNA reads TGTGCCACCAGTACTAGCGGGCCCAGCACTAGCACAGATACGCAGTATTTT.

The rearrangement links TRBV20-1 to TRBJ2-2, with 7 bases fitting TRBD2. Germline lookup yields CDR1 DFQATT and CDR2 SNEGSKA (reference sequence). V gave up 3 bases and J gave up 7 bases; unmatched junction bases: 11. The CDR3 is 15 amino acids. CDR3 coding DNA: TGCAGTGCTAGCGGCGGCGGGAGTAGTGTCGGGGAGCTGTTTTTT. It encodes CSASGGGSSVGELFF.

The CDR3 DNA reads TGTGCCAGCAGCTTCGGAGGGTGGGACACTGAAGCTTTCTTT. Protein sequence: CASSFGGWDTEAFF. The genes are TRBV7-9 and TRBJ1-1, with no clear D. The germline CDR1 and CDR2 sequences are SEHNR and FQNEAQ (reference sequence). Trimming removed 3 bases at V and 3 bases at J, with 11 bases between. The CDR3 spans 14 residues.

This clonotype came up many times. The genes are TRBV19 and TRBJ1-5; D may be TRBD1 (5 bases). The CDR3 spans 14 residues. The germline V gene has CDR1 LNHDA and CDR2 SQIVND (reference sequence). Trimming removed 7 bases from V and 4 bases from J, with 14 bases in between. CDR3 nucleotides: TGTGCCAGTACCATAAGGGGCGGAAATCAGCCCCAGCATTTT. Amino acids: CASTIRGGNQPQHF.

This clonotype occurred a few times. V is TRBV19 and J is TRBJ1-2, with D possibly being TRBD1 (6 bases). CDR3 length: 15 amino acids. The germline V and J ends were trimmed by 5 bases and 4 bases, with 17 bases remaining between them. CDR1 is LNHDA, CDR2 SQIVND, per germline (reference sequence). CDR3 protein: CASSSQGRYGYGYTF. CDR3 coding DNA: TGTGCCAGTAGTTCACAGGGTCGATATGGCTATGGCTACACCTTC.

This clonotype was counted between two and nine times. This chain uses TRBV6-1 with TRBJ2-3, with 10 bases aligning to TRBD2. Looked up from germline, CDR1 is MNHNS and CDR2 is SASEGT. CDR3 length equals 15 residues. V lost 8 bases, J lost 4 bases, and 9 bases stayed unmatched. CDR3 amino acids: CASYPRTSGADTQYF. CDR3 coding DNA: TGTGCCAGCTATCCTAGAACTAGCGGGGCAGATACGCAGTATTTT.

The table lists this clonotype with a few counts. The chain joins TRBV27 to TRBJ2-5, with TRBD1 matching over 10 bases. Trimming cost V 6 bases and J 4 bases; bases outside gene matches: 11. The V gene's germline CDR1 is MNHEY and CDR2 SMNVEV (reference sequence). The CDR3 spans 16 residues. The CDR3: CASSRLTGGTIETQYF. The CDR3 coding sequence is TGTGCCAGCAGCAGGCTGACAGGGGGCACCATAGAGACCCAGTACTTC.

The gene calls are TRBV3-1 and TRBJ2-3; D perhaps matches TRBD2 (6 bases). The CDR3 has 14 amino acids. Trimming took off 6 bases at V and 6 bases at J, with 16 bases between the two ends. Germline V lookup: CDR1 LGHDT, CDR2 YNNKEL (reference sequence). The CDR3 reads CASRQNAGFDTQYF. The CDR3, as DNA: TGTGCCAGCAGACAAAACGCGGGGTTCGATACGCAGTATTTT.

This clonotype appeared a few times. The chain employs TRBV13 and TRBJ1-2; 7 nucleotides agree with TRBD1. Germline V gene data show CDR1 as PRHDT and CDR2 as FYEKMQ (reference sequence). The CDR3 covers 14 residues. The V gene end was trimmed by 2 bases and the J gene end by 7 bases; junction bases not matched to a gene: 7. The CDR3 reads CASSLPDRVSGYTF. CDR3 DNA sequence: TGTGCCAGCAGCTTACCCGACAGGGTAAGTGGCTACACCTTC.

This clonotype was counted between two and nine times. V usage is TRBV28 and J usage is TRBJ2-3; a possible D gene is TRBD1 (6 bases). Germline-derived CDR1 and CDR2 are MDHEN and SYDVKM. V gave up 4 bases and J gave up 2 bases, with 10 bases separating them. This CDR3 is 14 amino acids long. CDR3 DNA sequence: TGTGCCAGCAGTTCTGGACAGATCACAGATACGCAGTATTTT. Encoded protein: CASSSGQITDTQYF.

In the case of this clonotype: A far larger clone differs by one base, so this is likely a read error. V gene TRBV7-3 combines with J gene TRBJ2-1, with TRBD2 matching 11 bases. The CDR3 totals 16 residues. The germline gives CDR1 SGHTA, CDR2 FQGTGA. CDR3 loop: CVSSPLAGGPYNEQFF. The DNA of the CDR3 is TGTGTCAGCAGCCCGTTAGCGGGAGGGCCGTACAATGAGCAGTTCTTC.

In this sample, this clonotype turned up many times. CDR3 sequence reads: CASSETGLLNEQYF. The CDR3 region has the DNA TGTGCCAGCAGTGAAACGGGGCTCCTAAACGAGCAGTACTTC. The rearrangement joins TRBV2 to TRBJ2-7, with D perhaps TRBD1 or TRBD2 (5 bases each). V lost 2 bases and J lost 5, with 13 bases in between. CDR3 size: 14 residues. Germline lookup yields CDR1 SNHLY and CDR2 FYNNEI.